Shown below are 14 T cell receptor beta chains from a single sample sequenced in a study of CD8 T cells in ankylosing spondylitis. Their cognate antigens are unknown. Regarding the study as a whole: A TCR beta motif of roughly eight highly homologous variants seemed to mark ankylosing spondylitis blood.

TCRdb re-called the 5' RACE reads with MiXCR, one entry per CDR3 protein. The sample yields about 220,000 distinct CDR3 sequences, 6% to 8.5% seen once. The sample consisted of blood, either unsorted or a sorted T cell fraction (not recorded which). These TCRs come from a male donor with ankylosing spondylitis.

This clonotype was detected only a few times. The CDR3 nucleotides read TGTGCCAGCAGTTCGTACGGGGACAGGTCGGAAGAGCAGTTCTTC. As protein: CASSSYGDRSEEQFF. The chain carries TRBV12-3 or TRBV12-4 and TRBJ2-1, with 8 bases lining up with TRBD1. The CDR3 sequence is 15 residues long. V lost 4 bases, J lost 10 bases, and 12 bases stayed unmatched.

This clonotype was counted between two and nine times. The chain's CDR3 is CSVEGELLAGDTQYF. CDR3 nucleotides: TGCAGCGTTGAAGGCGAATTACTAGCGGGAGATACGCAGTATTTT. The chain joins TRBV29-1 to TRBJ2-3; 9 bases match TRBD2. V was pared by 1 base and J by 5 bases, with 7 bases of the junction left unmatched. Germline V gives CDR1 SQVTM, CDR2 ANQGSEA. This CDR3 has 15 residues.

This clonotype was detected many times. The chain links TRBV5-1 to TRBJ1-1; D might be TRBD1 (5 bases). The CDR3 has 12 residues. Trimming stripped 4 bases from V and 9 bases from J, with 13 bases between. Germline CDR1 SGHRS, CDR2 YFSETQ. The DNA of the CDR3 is TGCGCCAGCAGCCTCGACAGTTTGAAAGCTTTCTTT. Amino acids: CASSLDSLKAFF.

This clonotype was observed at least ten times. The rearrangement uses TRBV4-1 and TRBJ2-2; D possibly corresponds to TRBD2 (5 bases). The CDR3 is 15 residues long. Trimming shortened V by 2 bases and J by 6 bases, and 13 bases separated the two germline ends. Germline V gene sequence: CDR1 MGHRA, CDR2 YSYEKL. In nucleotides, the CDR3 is TGCGCCAGCAGCCAACGGGAAATGGACTCCGGGGAGCTGTTTTTT. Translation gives CASSQREMDSGELFF.

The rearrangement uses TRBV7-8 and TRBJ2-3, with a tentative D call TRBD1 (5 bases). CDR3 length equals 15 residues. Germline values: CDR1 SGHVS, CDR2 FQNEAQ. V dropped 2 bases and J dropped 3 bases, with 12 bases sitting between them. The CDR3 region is CASSLWQGRTDTQYF. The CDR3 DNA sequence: TGTGCCAGCAGCTTATGGCAGGGCAGGACAGATACGCAGTATTTT.

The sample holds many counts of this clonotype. Here the CDR3 reads CASSLDGGGGWYNEQFF. CDR3 sequence (DNA): TGTGCCAGCAGCTTAGATGGCGGGGGGGGTTGGTACAATGAGCAGTTCTTC. This rearrangement joins TRBV7-8 to TRBJ2-1; 9 bases fit TRBD2. The CDR3 spans 17 residues. CDR1 and CDR2 (germline): SGHVS, FQNEAQ. Unmatched junction bases numbered 8, after V lost 1 base and J lost 4 bases.

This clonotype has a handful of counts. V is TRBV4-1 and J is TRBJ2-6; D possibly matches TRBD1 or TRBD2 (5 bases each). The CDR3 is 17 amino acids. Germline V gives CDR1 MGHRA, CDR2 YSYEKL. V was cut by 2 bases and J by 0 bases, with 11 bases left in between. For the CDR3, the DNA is TGCGCCAGCAGCCAACATCGGGGCGGCTCTGGGGCCAACGTCCTGACTTTC. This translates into CASSQHRGGSGANVLTF.

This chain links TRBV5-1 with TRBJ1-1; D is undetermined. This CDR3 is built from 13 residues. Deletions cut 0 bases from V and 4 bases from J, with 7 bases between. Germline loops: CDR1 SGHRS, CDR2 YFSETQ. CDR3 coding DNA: TGCGCCAGCAGCTTGGCCATATCCACTGAAGCTTTCTTT. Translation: CASSLAISTEAFF. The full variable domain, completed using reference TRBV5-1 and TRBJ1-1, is KAGVTQTPRYLIKTRGQQVTLSCSPISGHRSVSWYQQTPGQGLQFLFEYFSETQRNKGNFPGRFSGRQFSNSRSEMNVSTLELGDSALYLCASSLAISTEAFFGQGTRLTVV.

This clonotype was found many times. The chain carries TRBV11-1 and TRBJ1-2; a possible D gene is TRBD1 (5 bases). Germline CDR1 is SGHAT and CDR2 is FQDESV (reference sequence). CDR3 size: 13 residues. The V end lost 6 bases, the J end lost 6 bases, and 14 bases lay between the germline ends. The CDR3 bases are TGTGCCAGCAGTCGCGGGACGCTTGATGGCTACACCTTC. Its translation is CASSRGTLDGYTF.

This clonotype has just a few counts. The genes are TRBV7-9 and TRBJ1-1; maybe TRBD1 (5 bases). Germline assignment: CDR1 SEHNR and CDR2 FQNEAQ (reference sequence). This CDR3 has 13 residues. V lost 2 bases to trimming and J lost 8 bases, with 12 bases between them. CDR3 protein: CASSLNQGREAFF. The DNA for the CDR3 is TGTGCCAGCAGCTTAAACCAGGGAAGAGAAGCTTTCTTT.

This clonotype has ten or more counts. This CDR3 is CASSLGVAGGVSGIQYF. CDR3 nucleotides: TGCGCCAGCAGCTTGGGGGTAGCGGGAGGAGTATCAGGTATTCAGTACTTC. This rearrangement joins TRBV5-1 to TRBJ2-4; TRBD2 matches at 10 bases. The CDR3 runs to 17 residues. Germline loops: CDR1 SGHRS, CDR2 YFSETQ. Losses at the gene ends were 0 bases for V and 10 bases for J; bases not matched to a gene: 13.

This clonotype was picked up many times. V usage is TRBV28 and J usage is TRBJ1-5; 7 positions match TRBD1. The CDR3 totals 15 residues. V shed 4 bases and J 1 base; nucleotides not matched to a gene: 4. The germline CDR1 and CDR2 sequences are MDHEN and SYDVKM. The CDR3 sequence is CASSSGTASNQPQHF. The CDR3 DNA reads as TGTGCCAGCAGTTCCGGGACAGCAAGCAATCAGCCCCAGCATTTT.

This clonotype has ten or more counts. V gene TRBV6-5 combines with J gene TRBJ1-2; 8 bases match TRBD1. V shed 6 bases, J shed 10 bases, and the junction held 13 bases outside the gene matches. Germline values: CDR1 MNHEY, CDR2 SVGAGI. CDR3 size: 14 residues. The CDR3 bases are TGTGCCAGCAGCCTGACAGGGGAAGGTCTTGACTACACCTTC. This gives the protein CASSLTGEGLDYTF.

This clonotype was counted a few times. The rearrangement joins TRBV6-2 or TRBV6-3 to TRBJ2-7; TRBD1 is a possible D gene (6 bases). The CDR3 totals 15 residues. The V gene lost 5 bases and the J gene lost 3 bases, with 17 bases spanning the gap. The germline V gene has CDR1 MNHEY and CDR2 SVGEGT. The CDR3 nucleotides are TGTGCCAGCAGTCCTACGGACAGAGACTACTACGAGCAGTACTTC. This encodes CASSPTDRDYYEQYF.